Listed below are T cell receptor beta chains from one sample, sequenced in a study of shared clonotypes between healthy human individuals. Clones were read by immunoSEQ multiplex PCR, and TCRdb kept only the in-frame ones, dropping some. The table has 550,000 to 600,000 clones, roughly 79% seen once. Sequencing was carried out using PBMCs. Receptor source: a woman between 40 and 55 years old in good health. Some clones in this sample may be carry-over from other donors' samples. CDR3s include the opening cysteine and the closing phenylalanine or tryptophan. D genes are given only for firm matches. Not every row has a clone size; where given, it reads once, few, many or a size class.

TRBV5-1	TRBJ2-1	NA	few	CASSLAEGFEQFF	TGCGCCAGCAGCTTGGCTGAGGGCTTCGAGCAGTTCTTC
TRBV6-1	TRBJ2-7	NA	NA	CATWRGQRYEQYF	TGTGCCACCTGGAGGGGACAGCGTTACGAGCAGTACTTC
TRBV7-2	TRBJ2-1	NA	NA	CASSLWREQFF	TGTGCCAGCAGCTTATGGAGAGAGCAGTTCTTC
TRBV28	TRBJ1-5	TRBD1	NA	CASSPWDRGWNQPQHF	TGTGCCAGCAGTCCCTGGGACAGGGGGTGGAATCAGCCCCAGCATTTT
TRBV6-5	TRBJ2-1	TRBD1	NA	CASRDGTVYNEQFF	TGTGCCAGCAGAGACGGGACAGTATACAATGAGCAGTTCTTC
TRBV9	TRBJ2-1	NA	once	CASSVQFTSNSYNEQFF	TGTGCCAGCAGCGTCCAATTCACTAGTAACTCCTACAATGAGCAGTTCTTC
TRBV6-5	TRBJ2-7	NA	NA	CASSKFGGYEQYF	TGTGCCAGCAGTAAGTTCGGTGGCTACGAGCAGTACTTC
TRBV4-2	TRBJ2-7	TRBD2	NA	CASSQVHGRTGYEQYF	TGTGCCAGCAGCCAAGTTCACGGGAGGACGGGGTACGAGCAGTACTTC
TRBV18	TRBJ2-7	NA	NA	CASSPSAGPGIEQYF	TGTGCCAGCTCACCATCGGCAGGTCCCGGAATCGAGCAGTACTTC
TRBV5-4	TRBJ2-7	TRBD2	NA	CASSPLAGGVHEQYF	TGTGCCAGCAGCCCACTAGCGGGAGGAGTCCACGAGCAGTACTTC
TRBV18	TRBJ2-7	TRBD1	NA	CASSPTGQGYEQYF	TGTGCCAGCTCACCGACGGGACAGGGCTACGAGCAGTACTTC
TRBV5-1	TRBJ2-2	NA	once	CASSLRGEATGELFF	TGCGCCAGCAGCTTGCGGGGCGAGGCCACCGGGGAGCTGTTTTTT
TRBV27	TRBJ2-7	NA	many	CASSLSSGSYEQYF	TGTGCCAGCAGTTTATCGAGCGGCTCCTACGAGCAGTACTTC
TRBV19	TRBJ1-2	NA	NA	CASSIAPGGLYGYTF	TGTGCCAGTAGTATAGCCCCGGGGGGGCTCTATGGCTACACCTTC
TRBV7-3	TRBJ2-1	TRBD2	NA	CASSTGGGPNEQFF	TGTGCCAGCAGTACGGGAGGAGGGCCCAATGAGCAGTTCTTC
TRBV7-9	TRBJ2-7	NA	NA	CASSLVSGSYEQYF	TGTGCCAGCAGCTTAGTGTCAGGGTCCTACGAGCAGTACTTC
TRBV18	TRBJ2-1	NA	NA	CASSPAGFNEQFF	TGTGCCAGCTCACCAGCAGGGTTCAATGAGCAGTTCTTC
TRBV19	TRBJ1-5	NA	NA	CASNHGVGHGQPQHF	TGTGCCAGTAATCACGGTGTGGGTCACGGTCAGCCCCAGCATTTT
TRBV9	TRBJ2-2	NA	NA	CASSVAAAGELFF	TGTGCCAGCAGCGTAGCGGCGGCCGGGGAGCTGTTTTTT
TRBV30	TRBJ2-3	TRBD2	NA	CAWGSGSQGTDTQYF	TGTGCCTGGGGAAGCGGGAGCCAGGGTACAGATACGCAGTATTTT
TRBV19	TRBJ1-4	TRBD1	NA	CASSDRDRGYEKLFF	TGTGCCAGTAGTGACCGGGACAGGGGATATGAAAAACTGTTTTTT
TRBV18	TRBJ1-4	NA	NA	CASSPTHGGLDEKLFF	TGTGCCAGCTCACCAACGCACGGGGGGCTCGATGAAAAACTGTTTTTT
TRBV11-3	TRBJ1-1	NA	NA	CASSLGDTENTEAFF	TGTGCCAGCAGCTTAGGGGACACTGAGAACACTGAAGCTTTCTTT
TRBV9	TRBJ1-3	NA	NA	CASSEALGNTIYF	TGTGCCAGCAGCGAGGCCTTGGGAAACACCATATATTTT
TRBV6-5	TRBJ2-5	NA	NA	CASTLDRGKTQYF	TGTGCCAGCACCCTGGACCGCGGAAAGACCCAGTACTTC
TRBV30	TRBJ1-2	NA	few	CAWSVLAFYGYTF	TGTGCCTGGAGTGTATTAGCTTTCTATGGCTACACCTTC
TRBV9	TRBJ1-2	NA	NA	CASTTRGDYGYTF	TGTGCCAGCACCACACGGGGGGACTATGGCTACACCTTC
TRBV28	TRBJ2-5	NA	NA	CASSRVAQETQYF	TGTGCCAGCAGTCGAGTAGCGCAAGAGACCCAGTACTTC
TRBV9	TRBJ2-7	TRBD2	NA	CASSVTSGTSYEQYF	TGTGCCAGCAGCGTGACTAGCGGAACCTCCTACGAGCAGTACTTC
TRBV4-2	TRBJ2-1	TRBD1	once	CASSLQQGLNSYNEQFF	TGTGCCAGCAGCCTACAACAGGGGCTCAACTCCTACAATGAGCAGTTCTTC
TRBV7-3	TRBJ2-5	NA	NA	CASSLGDTLGETQYF	TGTGCCAGCAGCTTAGGGGACACCCTCGGAGAGACCCAGTACTTC
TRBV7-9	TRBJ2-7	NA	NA	CASSLAAYEQYF	TGTGCCAGCAGCTTAGCGGCTTACGAGCAGTACTTC
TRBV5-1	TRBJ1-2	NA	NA	CASSLEFGSRYGYTF	TGCGCCAGCAGCTTGGAATTTGGCAGCCGATATGGCTACACCTTC
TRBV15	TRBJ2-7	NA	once	CATSKGFEQYF	TGTGCCACCAGCAAGGGGTTCGAGCAGTACTTC
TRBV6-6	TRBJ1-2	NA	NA	CASSHRDRVNYGYTF	TGTGCCAGCAGTCACCGGGACCGCGTTAACTATGGCTACACCTTC
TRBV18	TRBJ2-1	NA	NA	CASSLSGISYNEQFF	TGTGCCAGCTCACTAAGCGGAATCTCCTACAATGAGCAGTTCTTC
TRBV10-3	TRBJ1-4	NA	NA	CAIRPGTENEKLFF	TGTGCCATCAGACCCGGGACGGAAAATGAAAAACTGTTTTTT
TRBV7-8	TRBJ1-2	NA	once	CASSIRDPYGYTF	TGTGCCAGCAGCATCCGGGATCCTTATGGCTACACCTTC